The 23 T cell receptor beta chains given below trace back to one sample, sequenced in a study of blood T cell repertoires in COVID-19. Clones were sequenced by immunoSEQ multiplex PCR, and TCRdb holds only the in-frame ones, with some missing. The sample carries 400,000 to 450,000 clones, around 89% recorded once. The sample taken for sequencing was peripheral blood. The receptor set was obtained from a woman between 45 and 65 years old with COVID-19, enrolled during active disease.

This clone is a singleton in its sample. This chain connects TRBV30 to TRBJ1-4; the D gene is possibly TRBD1 (5 bases). The V end lost 3 bases, the J end lost 8 bases, and 13 bases lay between the germline ends. CDR3 length: 13 amino acids. Germline values: CDR1 GTSNPN, CDR2 SVGIG (reference sequence). The CDR3 DNA sequence: TGTGCCTGGAGCACAGGAAATCCGGAAAAACTGTTTTTT. Encoded protein: CAWSTGNPEKLFF.

The chain employs TRBV3-1 (or the pseudogene TRBV3-2) and TRBJ2-5, with D hard to call. CDR1 is LGHDT and CDR2 is YNNKEL in the germline V gene (reference sequence). The V end lost 4 bases, the J end lost 2 bases, and 8 bases lay between the germline ends. The length of the CDR3 is 13 residues. CDR3 nucleotides: TGTGCCAGCAGCCCTCATACTCAAGAGACCCAGTACTTC. Translating gives CASSPHTQETQYF.

The J gene is TRBJ1-6, the V gene TRBV28, with TRBD1 matching over 7 bases. Germline CDR1 and CDR2: MDHEN and SYDVKM. The CDR3 consists of 16 residues. V lost 10 bases to trimming and J lost 5 bases; unmatched junction nucleotides: 14. CDR3 bases: TGTGCCACTGGAGGGGGCGCCGGTATAGATAATTCACCCCTCCACTTT. Protein sequence: CATGGGAGIDNSPLHF. The variable domain in full, completed from reference TRBV28 and TRBJ1-6, reads DVKVTQSSRYLVKRTGEKVFLECVQDMDHENMFWYRQDPGLGLRLIYFSYDVKMKEKGDIPEGYSVSREKKERFSLILESASTNQTSMYLCATGGGAGIDNSPLHFGNGTRLTVT.

The gene calls are TRBV5-1 and TRBJ2-7, with D unresolved. In germline, CDR1 is SGHRS, CDR2 YFSETQ. V gave up 0 bases and J gave up 2 bases, with 6 bases separating them. The CDR3 length is 13 residues. The chain's CDR3 is CASSLDIAYEQYF. The CDR3 nucleotides read TGCGCCAGCAGCTTGGACATCGCCTACGAGCAGTACTTC.

The chain couples TRBV19 to TRBJ1-2; D not certain. The germline V gene encodes CDR1 LNHDA and CDR2 SQIVND (reference sequence). The CDR3 sequence is 11 residues long. V was cut by 10 bases and J by 4 bases, with 10 bases left in between. The CDR3 is CATRHGYGYTF. The CDR3 DNA reads TGTGCCACTCGACATGGCTATGGCTACACCTTC.

The gene calls are TRBV11-2 and TRBJ1-2; D is perhaps TRBD1 (5 bases). Germline CDR1 reads SGHAT; CDR2 reads FQNNGV. The CDR3 runs 14 residues. Trimming took off 5 bases at V and 2 bases at J, with 12 bases between the two ends. Here the CDR3 DNA reads TGTGCCAGCAGCCTAGGACGGGGGAACTATGGCTACACCTTC. Translation gives CASSLGRGNYGYTF.

The chain employs TRBV10-1 and TRBJ2-3; possibly TRBD2 for D (5 bases). The CDR3 is 14 residues long. Germline loops: CDR1 WNHNN, CDR2 SYGVQD (reference sequence). Trimming removed 2 bases from V and 6 bases from J, with 12 bases in between. The CDR3 DNA is TGCGCCAGCAGTGAGGGTCTAGCAGGCGATACGCAGTATTTT. Its protein product is CASSEGLAGDTQYF.

The CDR3 region is CASIPTGGMNTEAFF. The CDR3 nucleotides are TGTGCCAGCATCCCCACGGGGGGAATGAACACTGAAGCTTTCTTT. This rearrangement joins TRBV11-2 to TRBJ1-1; D is perhaps TRBD1 (5 bases). The CDR3 length is 15 residues. Germline loops: CDR1 SGHAT, CDR2 FQNNGV. V lost 7 bases to trimming and J lost 0 bases, with 15 bases between them.

J is TRBJ1-1 and V is TRBV29-1; no clear D gene. V lost 1 base, J lost 1 base, and 7 bases lay in between. From germline, CDR1 is SQVTM and CDR2 ANQGSEA. This CDR3 comprises 13 residues. The CDR3 reads CSVEVARNTEAFF. CDR3 DNA sequence: TGCAGCGTTGAAGTGGCCCGGAACACTGAAGCTTTCTTT.

The chain is built from TRBV7-9 and TRBJ2-2; 13 bases line up with TRBD2. With 5 bases clipped from V and 4 bases from J, the junction kept 4 bases outside the gene matches. Germline values: CDR1 SEHNR, CDR2 FQNEAQ (reference sequence). The CDR3 spans 16 residues. CDR3 nucleotide sequence: TGTGCCAGCAGCGGTCGGACTAGCGGGAGCACCGGGGAGCTGTTTTTT. Translation: CASSGRTSGSTGELFF.

The chain couples TRBV6-5 to TRBJ2-2; the match to TRBD2 covers 11 bases. From germline, CDR1 is MNHEY and CDR2 SVGAGI. J lost 5 bases, V lost 5 bases, and 4 bases had no gene match. The CDR3 is 15 residues long. In DNA form, the CDR3 reads TGTGCCAGCAGTCTCTGGACTAGCGGGACCGGGGAGCTGTTTTTT. It encodes CASSLWTSGTGELFF.

V and J are TRBV25-1 and TRBJ1-2, with D possibly matching TRBD1 (5 bases). The CDR3 length is 14 residues. Per the germline V gene, CDR1 is MGHDK and CDR2 is SYGVNS. V lost 4 bases, J lost 0 bases, and 9 bases lay in between. Here the CDR3 reads CASSAATANYGYTF. CDR3 DNA sequence: TGTGCCAGCAGTGCCGCGACAGCTAACTATGGCTACACCTTC.

This chain links TRBV3-1 (or the pseudogene TRBV3-2) with TRBJ2-5, with 15 bases fitting TRBD2. There are 16 residues in the CDR3. V lost 4 bases, J lost 4 bases, and 4 bases stayed unmatched. Germline V CDR1 and CDR2: LGHDT, YNNKEL (reference sequence). CDR3 sequence: CASSLGTSGGIETQYF. The CDR3 DNA follows: TGTGCCAGCAGCCTCGGGACTAGCGGGGGGATAGAGACCCAGTACTTC.

The chain carries TRBV28 and TRBJ2-5; 13 bases agree with TRBD2. The V gene end was trimmed by 6 bases and the J gene end by 4 bases; junction bases not matched to a gene: 20. Germline CDR1 and CDR2: MDHEN and SYDVKM. CDR3 length: 20 residues. The CDR3 reads CASSPNPTSGGAYRLETQYF. CDR3 sequence (DNA): TGTGCCAGCAGCCCGAATCCCACTAGCGGGGGGGCCTATCGGTTAGAGACCCAGTACTTC.

Written as DNA, the CDR3 is TGTGCCTGGAGTGGAGTGATTCGTGACTATGGCTACACCTTC. The encoded protein is CAWSGVIRDYGYTF. This chain connects TRBV30 to TRBJ1-2; D remains unclear. V was cut by 1 base and J by 3 bases, with 12 bases left in between. Germline assignment: CDR1 GTSNPN and CDR2 SVGIG (reference sequence). This CDR3 has 14 residues.

This rearrangement joins TRBV6-5 to TRBJ2-2; D is perhaps TRBD1 (6 bases). Trimming took off 11 bases at V and 5 bases at J, with 15 bases between the two ends. Germline V lookup: CDR1 MNHEY, CDR2 SVGAGI. The CDR3 length is 13 residues. The CDR3 is CALQRQETGELFF. DNA for the CDR3: TGTGCCCTACAAAGACAGGAGACCGGGGAGCTGTTTTTT.

The rearrangement joins TRBV9 to TRBJ2-3; 8 nucleotides align to TRBD2. This CDR3 is 20 amino acids long. The V gene end was trimmed by 5 bases and the J gene end by 3 bases; junction bases not matched to a gene: 23. Germline V CDR1 and CDR2: SGDLS, YYNGEE. CDR3 nucleotides: TGTGCCAGCAGTCGAACTCTGGCGGGGGGCACCGTCTTCCTAACAGATACGCAGTATTTT. It specifies CASSRTLAGGTVFLTDTQYF.

This chain links TRBV5-6 with TRBJ1-1; no clear D gene. In germline, CDR1 is SGHDT, CDR2 YYEEEE. The CDR3 is 15 residues long. Trimming removed 2 bases at V and 0 bases at J, with 11 bases between. In DNA form, the CDR3 reads TGTGCCAGCAGCTTAGCGCTGAGCCTGAACACTGAAGCTTTCTTT. The encoded protein is CASSLALSLNTEAFF.

This chain uses TRBV5-1 with TRBJ1-1, with 7 bases fitting TRBD1. From germline, CDR1 is SGHRS and CDR2 YFSETQ. The CDR3 runs 13 residues. J was trimmed by 1 base and V by 5 bases; bases with no gene match: 2. The CDR3 nucleotides are TGCGCCAGCAGACAGGGGTCGAACACTGAAGCTTTCTTT. The encoded protein is CASRQGSNTEAFF. Looking up the rest from reference TRBV5-1 and TRBJ1-1 gives the full variable domain: KAGVTQTPRYLIKTRGQQVTLSCSPISGHRSVSWYQQTPGQGLQFLFEYFSETQRNKGNFPGRFSGRQFSNSRSEMNVSTLELGDSALYLCASRQGSNTEAFFGQGTRLTVV.

This chain links TRBV28 with TRBJ2-2; a weak D match, TRBD1 (5 bases). Germline CDR1 reads MDHEN; CDR2 reads SYDVKM. V gave up 5 bases and J gave up 4 bases, with 11 bases separating them. The CDR3 totals 14 residues. The CDR3 DNA reads as TGTGCCAGCAGTCCCTGGGGCGGCACCGGGGAGCTGTTTTTT. Amino acid sequence: CASSPWGGTGELFF. The full variable domain, rest sourced from reference TRBV28 and TRBJ2-2, is DVKVTQSSRYLVKRTGEKVFLECVQDMDHENMFWYRQDPGLGLRLIYFSYDVKMKEKGDIPEGYSVSREKKERFSLILESASTNQTSMYLCASSPWGGTGELFFGEGSRLTVL.

The V and J genes are TRBV24-1 and TRBJ2-3; D is unclear. Trimming removed 9 bases at V and 2 bases at J, with 17 bases between. CDR1 and CDR2 from the germline V gene are KGHDR and SFDVKD. This CDR3 spans 15 amino acids. The DNA for the CDR3 is TGTGCCACCGGCAGTGACCCTAGATCCACAGATACGCAGTATTTT. Protein: CATGSDPRSTDTQYF.

The rearrangement uses TRBV18 and TRBJ1-2; unclear D gene. From germline, CDR1 is KGHSH and CDR2 LQKENI. The CDR3 runs to 13 residues. Trimming stripped 0 bases from V and 8 bases from J, with 10 bases between. CDR3 amino acids: CASSPPSGVGYTF. CDR3 nucleotides: TGTGCCAGCTCACCACCGTCCGGGGTAGGCTACACCTTC.

The chain has TRBV7-9 and TRBJ2-7; maybe TRBD2 (6 bases). The CDR3 has 12 amino acids. V lost 5 bases and J 5 bases, leaving 10 bases between the germline ends. Germline V CDR1 and CDR2: SEHNR, FQNEAQ (reference sequence). Here the CDR3 reads CASSPSGDEQYF. In nucleotides, the CDR3 is TGTGCCAGCAGCCCCTCGGGGGACGAGCAGTACTTC.